A selection of T cell receptor beta chains follows, all from one sample in a study of blood T cell repertoires in COVID-19. Measured with immunoSEQ multiplex PCR; TCRdb has only the in-frame clones, and not every one. The repertoire holds 200,000 to 250,000 clones, 80% to 90% seen once, with approximately 7.5% in the top ten. The sequenced sample consisted of peripheral blood. The receptors shown here come from an elderly woman with COVID-19, enrolled during active disease. The CDR3 runs from the conserved cysteine through the conserved F or W. Fields, in order: D gene, clone size, V gene, J gene, CDR3 DNA, CDR3 protein. D genes are given only for firm matches. Some rows have no size entry. The others give once, few or many, or a class for an expanded clone.

>TRBD1|.|TRBV5-1|TRBJ1-1
TGCGCCAGCAGCCCGACCGTACAGGGGACTGGAACTGAAGCTTTCTTT
CASSPTVQGTGTEAFF
>TRBD1|.|TRBV19|TRBJ1-2
TGTGCCAGTAGTATCATCGGGACAGAGAACTATGGCTACACCTTC
CASSIIGTENYGYTF
>.|.|TRBV15|TRBJ2-1
TGTGCCACCAGCAGAGGGGAGCCTCCCTACAATGAGCAGTTCTTC
CATSRGEPPYNEQFF
>TRBD1|.|TRBV2|TRBJ2-5
TGTGCCAGCAGGGAGACAGGGGTTGGAGAGACCCAGTACTTC
CASRETGVGETQYF
>.|.|TRBV20-1|TRBJ2-1
TGCAGTGCAAGTAATAGGGCTATTCCGGACTGGAGAGAGCAGTTCTTC
CSASNRAIPDWREQFF
>.|once|TRBV29-1|TRBJ2-6
TGCAGCGTTACGGGGGCTGGGGCCAACGTCCTGACTTTC
CSVTGAGANVLTF
>TRBD1|.|TRBV4-1|TRBJ1-5
TGCGCCAGCAGCCAAGGGGACAGGGTGGGCAATCAGCCCCAGCATTTT
CASSQGDRVGNQPQHF
>TRBD2|.|TRBV28|TRBJ2-1
TGTGCCAGCAGTGCCCCCGTGGGCGGGAGCAATTGGAATGAGCAGTTCTTC
CASSAPVGGSNWNEQFF
>.|few|TRBV28|TRBJ2-3
TGTGCCAGCCGCCCTAGTTATAGCACAGATACGCAGTATTTT
CASRPSYSTDTQYF
>.|.|TRBV6-5|TRBJ1-2
TGTGCCAGCAGTCCCGCCGGGGTCCCTTATGGCTACACCTTC
CASSPAGVPYGYTF
>.|once|TRBV7-2|TRBJ1-2
TGTGCCAGCAGCTTAAGTGGCGGGGGGGCGAAAGGCTACACCTTC
CASSLSGGGAKGYTF
>TRBD2|.|TRBV5-1|TRBJ2-3
TGCGCCAGCAGCTTGGCCCGGACTAGCGGGGGGGAAACAGATACGCAGTATTTT
CASSLARTSGGETDTQYF
>TRBD1|.|TRBV11-2|TRBJ1-2
TGTGCCAGCAGCTTAATTCGACCCGGGACAGGGGAAGGCTACACCTTC
CASSLIRPGTGEGYTF
>TRBD1|.|TRBV4-1|TRBJ2-1
TGCGCCAGCCGGGGACAGAAAAACAATGAGCAGTTCTTC
CASRGQKNNEQFF
>.|.|TRBV9|TRBJ1-4
TGTGCCAGCAGCGCGGGGGAATGGAGGGCTGGTGAAAAACTGTTTTTT
CASSAGEWRAGEKLFF
>.|few|TRBV10-1|TRBJ2-7
TGCGCCAGACAGGGCTCATACGAGCAGTACTTC
CARQGSYEQYF
>.|.|TRBV29-1|TRBJ2-2
TGCAGCGTACGAAGCCCCGGGACAGGGGAGCTGTTTTTT
CSVRSPGTGELFF
>TRBD1|.|TRBV30|TRBJ1-4
TGTGCCTGGAGTCCCGGGACAGAGAATGAAAAACTGTTTTTT
CAWSPGTENEKLFF
>.|.|TRBV10-3|TRBJ1-1
TGTGCCATCAGGGGGGGAGTAGGCGAGCCTGAAGCTTTCTTT
CAIRGGVGEPEAFF
>.|.|TRBV7-2|TRBJ1-1
TGTGCCAGCAGCTTTTACGGGGGCACTGAAGCTTTCTTT
CASSFYGGTEAFF
>TRBD1|.|TRBV19|TRBJ1-1
TGTGCCAGTAGATGGGGACAGGGGTTGAACACTGAAGCTTTCTTT
CASRWGQGLNTEAFF
>.|once|TRBV7-9|TRBJ2-2
TGTGCCGGGCGGACAGTAAACACCGGGGAGCTGTTTTTT
CAGRTVNTGELFF
>TRBD2|once|TRBV27|TRBJ2-1
TGTGCCAGCCGGACTAGCGGGAGCCATGAGCAGTTCTTC
CASRTSGSHEQFF
>TRBD1|few|TRBV6-5|TRBJ2-7
TGTGCCAGCAGGATGGACAGGGGGCGTTACGAGCAGTACTTC
CASRMDRGRYEQYF
>.|.|TRBV28|TRBJ1-2
TGTGCCAGCAGCCCATTGGGGCGTGTAGGCTACACCTTC
CASSPLGRVGYTF
>.|.|TRBV28|TRBJ1-5
TGTGCCAGCAACCTTAAAAGCAAGCCCCAGCATTTT
CASNLKSKPQHF
>.|.|TRBV4-3|TRBJ2-2
TGCGCCAGCAGCCAAAGCTCCAGGGAAACCGGGGAGCTGTTTTTT
CASSQSSRETGELFF